In its sample, the clone carrying this TCR beta chain was seen many times. Its antigen remains unidentified. This sample is drawn from a study of identical twins. Study-wide results and limits: There was an excess of low generation probability in the out-of-frame alpha sequences that twins shared. Compared with models, monozygotic twins showed more out-of-frame TCR alpha sharing. Twins' surplus sharing was weaker for beta out-of-frame sequences.

After template switching added a universal primer site, the resulting cDNA carried unique molecular identifiers. Via MiXCR, TCRdb re-called the 5' RACE reads, giving one row per CDR3 protein. The data show a few hundred thousand distinct CDR3 sequences, with around 8.8% seen just once and 2.5% to 3.5% held by the top ten. The CDR3 length is 15 residues. V gave up 3 bases and J gave up 1 base, with 10 bases separating them. The germline V gene encodes CDR1 SGHKS and CDR2 YYEKEE (reference sequence). This sample was also put to use in a study of yellow fever vaccine responses in identical twins.

This clonotype originated in a woman younger than 35 in good health. Sequencing was performed on CD8+ T cells sorted from blood. The chain joins TRBV5-5 to TRBJ2-2, with a possible D match to TRBD1 (5 bases). CDR3 amino acids: CASSSRTRNTGELFF. Here the CDR3 DNA reads TGTGCCAGCAGCTCCCGGACAAGGAACACCGGGGAGCTGTTTTTT.